This TCR beta chain was captured in a study of blood T cell repertoires in COVID-19. TCRdb's copy holds only in-frame clones and misses some; the assay was immunoSEQ multiplex PCR. The sample includes about 160,000 clones, 84% seen only once; the top ten take about 8%. The CDR3 loop spans 14 amino acids. The germline V and J ends were trimmed by 0 bases and 6 bases, with 12 bases remaining between them. The germline V gene encodes CDR1 SGHAT and CDR2 FQNNGV. Sequencing was carried out using PBMCs or T cells enriched from blood (not recorded which). This receptor was identified in a woman in her forties or fifties who had recovered from COVID-19. This chain connects TRBV11-2 to TRBJ2-7, with D uncertain. CDR3 nucleotide sequence: TGTGCCAGCAGCTTAGATCTGCCAGCGCGCGAGCAGTACTTC. It yields the protein CASSLDLPAREQYF.